A single sample is the source of the 3 T cell receptor beta chains below, sequenced in a study of naive CD8 T cells in extremely preterm neonates. Sequencing used immunoSEQ multiplex PCR; TCRdb keeps in-frame clones, though not all of them. The sample has 3,900 or so clones; 95% to 98% are singletons. Sequencing input: naive CD8+ T cells from blood. Every receptor here comes from a human donor in good health.

This sequence joins TRBV5-5 and TRBJ2-7; TRBD1 agrees at 10 bases. This CDR3 region has 14 residues. CDR1 is SGHKS and CDR2 is YYEKEE in the germline V gene (reference sequence). The V segment lost 4 bases and the J segment 5 bases; nucleotides outside the gene matches: 6. The CDR3 coding sequence is TGTGCCAGCAGCCCAGAAGGACAGGGGGACGAGCAGTACTTC. This encodes CASSPEGQGDEQYF.

V and J are TRBV7-8 and TRBJ2-7, with 8 nucleotides matching TRBD1. Germline V lookup: CDR1 SGHVS, CDR2 FQNEAQ. Trimming cost V 0 bases and J 7 bases; bases outside gene matches: 5. The CDR3 covers 14 residues. CDR3 in amino acids: CASSLAQGALEQYF. CDR3 DNA sequence: TGTGCCAGCAGCTTAGCCCAGGGGGCACTGGAGCAGTACTTC.

The genes are TRBV7-2 and TRBJ1-2; 8 bases match TRBD1. Germline-derived CDR1 and CDR2 are SGHTA and FQGNSA. The ends lost 7 bases at V and 5 bases at J; junction bases unmatched: 12. There are 15 residues in the CDR3. The CDR3: CASTFPGDRFYGYTF. The CDR3, as DNA: TGTGCCAGCACCTTCCCGGGGGACAGGTTTTATGGCTACACCTTC.